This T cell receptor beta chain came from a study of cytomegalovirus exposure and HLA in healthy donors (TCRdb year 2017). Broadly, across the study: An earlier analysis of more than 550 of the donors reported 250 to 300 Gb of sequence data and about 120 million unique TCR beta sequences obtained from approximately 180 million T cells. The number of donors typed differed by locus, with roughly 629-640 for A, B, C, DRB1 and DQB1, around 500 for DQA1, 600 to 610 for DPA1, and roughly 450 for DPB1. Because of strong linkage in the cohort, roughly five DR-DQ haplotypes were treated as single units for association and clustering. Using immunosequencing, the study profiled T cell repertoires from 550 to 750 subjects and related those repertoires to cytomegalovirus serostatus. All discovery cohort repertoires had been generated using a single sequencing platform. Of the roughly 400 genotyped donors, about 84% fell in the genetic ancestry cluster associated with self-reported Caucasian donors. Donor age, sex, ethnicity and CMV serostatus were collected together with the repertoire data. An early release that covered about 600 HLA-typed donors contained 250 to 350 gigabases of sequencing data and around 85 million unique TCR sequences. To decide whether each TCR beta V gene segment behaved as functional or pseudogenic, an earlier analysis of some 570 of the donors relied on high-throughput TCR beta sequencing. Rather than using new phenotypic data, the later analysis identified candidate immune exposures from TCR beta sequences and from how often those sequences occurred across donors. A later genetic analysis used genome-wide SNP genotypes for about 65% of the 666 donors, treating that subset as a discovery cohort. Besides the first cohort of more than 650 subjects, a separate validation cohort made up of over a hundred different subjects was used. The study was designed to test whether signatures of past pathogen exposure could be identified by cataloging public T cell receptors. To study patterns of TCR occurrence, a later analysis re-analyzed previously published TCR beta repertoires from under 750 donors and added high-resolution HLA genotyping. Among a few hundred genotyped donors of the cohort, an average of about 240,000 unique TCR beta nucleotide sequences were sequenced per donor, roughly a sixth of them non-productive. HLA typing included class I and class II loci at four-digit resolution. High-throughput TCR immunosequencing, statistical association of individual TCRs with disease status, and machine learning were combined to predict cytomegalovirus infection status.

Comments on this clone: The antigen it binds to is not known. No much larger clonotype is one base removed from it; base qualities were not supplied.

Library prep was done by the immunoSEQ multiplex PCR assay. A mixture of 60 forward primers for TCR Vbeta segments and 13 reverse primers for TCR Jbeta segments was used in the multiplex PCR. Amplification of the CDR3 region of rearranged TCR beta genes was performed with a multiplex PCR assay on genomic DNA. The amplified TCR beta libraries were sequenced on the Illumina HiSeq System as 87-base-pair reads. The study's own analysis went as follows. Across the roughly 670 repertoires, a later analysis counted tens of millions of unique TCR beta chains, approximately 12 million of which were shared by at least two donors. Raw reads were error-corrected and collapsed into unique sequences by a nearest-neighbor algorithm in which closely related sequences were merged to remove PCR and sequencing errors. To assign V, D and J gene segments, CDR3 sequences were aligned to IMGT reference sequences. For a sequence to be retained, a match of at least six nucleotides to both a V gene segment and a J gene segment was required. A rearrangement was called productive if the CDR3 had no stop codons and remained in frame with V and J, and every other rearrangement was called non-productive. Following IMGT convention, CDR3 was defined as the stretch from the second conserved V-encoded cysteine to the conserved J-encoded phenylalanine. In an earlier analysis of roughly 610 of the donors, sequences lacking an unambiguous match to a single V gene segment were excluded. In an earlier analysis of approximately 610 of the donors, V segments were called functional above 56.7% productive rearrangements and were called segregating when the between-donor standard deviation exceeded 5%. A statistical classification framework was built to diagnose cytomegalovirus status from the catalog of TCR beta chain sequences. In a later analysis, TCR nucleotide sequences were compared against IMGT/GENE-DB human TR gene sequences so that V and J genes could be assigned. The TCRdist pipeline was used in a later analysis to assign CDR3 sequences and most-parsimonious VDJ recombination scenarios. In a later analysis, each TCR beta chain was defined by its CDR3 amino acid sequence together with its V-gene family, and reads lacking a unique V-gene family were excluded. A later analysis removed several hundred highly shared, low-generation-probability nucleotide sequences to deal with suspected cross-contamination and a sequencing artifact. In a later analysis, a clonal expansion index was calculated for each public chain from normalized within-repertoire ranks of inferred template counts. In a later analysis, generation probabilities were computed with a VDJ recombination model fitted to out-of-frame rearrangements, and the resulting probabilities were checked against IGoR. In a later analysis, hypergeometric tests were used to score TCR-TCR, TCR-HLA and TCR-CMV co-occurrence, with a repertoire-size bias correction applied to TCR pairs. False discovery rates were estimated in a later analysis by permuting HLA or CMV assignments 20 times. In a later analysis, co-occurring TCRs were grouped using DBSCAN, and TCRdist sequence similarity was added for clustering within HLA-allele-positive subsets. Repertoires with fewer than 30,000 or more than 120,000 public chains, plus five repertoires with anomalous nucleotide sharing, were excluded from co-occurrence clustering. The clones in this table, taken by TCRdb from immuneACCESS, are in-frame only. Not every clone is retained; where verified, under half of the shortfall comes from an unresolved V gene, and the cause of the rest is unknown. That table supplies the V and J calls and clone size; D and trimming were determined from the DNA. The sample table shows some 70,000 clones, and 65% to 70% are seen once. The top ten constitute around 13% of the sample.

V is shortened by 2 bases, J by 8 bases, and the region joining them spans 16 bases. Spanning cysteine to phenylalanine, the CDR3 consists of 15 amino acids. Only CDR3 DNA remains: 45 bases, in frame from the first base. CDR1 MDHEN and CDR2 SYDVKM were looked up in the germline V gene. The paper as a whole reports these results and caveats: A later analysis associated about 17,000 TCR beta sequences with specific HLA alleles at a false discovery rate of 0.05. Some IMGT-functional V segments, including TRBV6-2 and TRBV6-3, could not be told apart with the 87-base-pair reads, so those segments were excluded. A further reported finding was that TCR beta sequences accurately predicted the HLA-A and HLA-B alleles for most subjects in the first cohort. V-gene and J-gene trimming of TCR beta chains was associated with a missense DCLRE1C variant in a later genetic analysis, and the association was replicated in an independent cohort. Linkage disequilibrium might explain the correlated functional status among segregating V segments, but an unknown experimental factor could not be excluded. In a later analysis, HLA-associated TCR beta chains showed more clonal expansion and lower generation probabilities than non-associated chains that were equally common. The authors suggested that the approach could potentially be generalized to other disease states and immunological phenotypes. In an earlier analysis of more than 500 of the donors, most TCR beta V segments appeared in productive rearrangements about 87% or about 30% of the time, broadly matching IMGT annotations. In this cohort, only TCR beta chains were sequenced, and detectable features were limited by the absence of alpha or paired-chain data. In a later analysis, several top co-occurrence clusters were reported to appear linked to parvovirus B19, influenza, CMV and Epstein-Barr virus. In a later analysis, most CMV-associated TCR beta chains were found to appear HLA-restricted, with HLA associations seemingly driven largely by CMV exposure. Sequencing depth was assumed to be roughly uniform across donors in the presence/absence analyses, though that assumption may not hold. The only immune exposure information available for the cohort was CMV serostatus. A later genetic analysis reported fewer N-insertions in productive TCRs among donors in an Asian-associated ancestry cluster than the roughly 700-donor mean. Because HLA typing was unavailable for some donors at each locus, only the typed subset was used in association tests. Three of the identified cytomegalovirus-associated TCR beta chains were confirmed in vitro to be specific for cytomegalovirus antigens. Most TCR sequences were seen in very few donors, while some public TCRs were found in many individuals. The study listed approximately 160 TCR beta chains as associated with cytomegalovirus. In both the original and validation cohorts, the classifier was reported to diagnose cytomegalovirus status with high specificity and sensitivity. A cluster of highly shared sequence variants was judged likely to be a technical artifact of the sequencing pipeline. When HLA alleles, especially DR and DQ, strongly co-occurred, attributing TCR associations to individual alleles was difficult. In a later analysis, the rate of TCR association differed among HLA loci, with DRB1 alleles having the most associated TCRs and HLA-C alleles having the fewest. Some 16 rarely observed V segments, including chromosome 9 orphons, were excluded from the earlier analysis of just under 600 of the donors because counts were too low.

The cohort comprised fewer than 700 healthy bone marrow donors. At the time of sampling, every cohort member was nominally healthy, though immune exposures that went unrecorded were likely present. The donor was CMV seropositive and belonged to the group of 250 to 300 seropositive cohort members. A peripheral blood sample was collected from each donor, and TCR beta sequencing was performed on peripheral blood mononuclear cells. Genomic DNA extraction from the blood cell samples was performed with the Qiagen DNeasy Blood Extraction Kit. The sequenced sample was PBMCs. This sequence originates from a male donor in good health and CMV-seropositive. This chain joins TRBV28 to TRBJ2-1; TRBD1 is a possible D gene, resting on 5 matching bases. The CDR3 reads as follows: CASSLQGSLSDEQFF. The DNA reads TGTGCCAGCAGTTTACAGGGATCCCTATCCGATGAGCAGTTCTTC.